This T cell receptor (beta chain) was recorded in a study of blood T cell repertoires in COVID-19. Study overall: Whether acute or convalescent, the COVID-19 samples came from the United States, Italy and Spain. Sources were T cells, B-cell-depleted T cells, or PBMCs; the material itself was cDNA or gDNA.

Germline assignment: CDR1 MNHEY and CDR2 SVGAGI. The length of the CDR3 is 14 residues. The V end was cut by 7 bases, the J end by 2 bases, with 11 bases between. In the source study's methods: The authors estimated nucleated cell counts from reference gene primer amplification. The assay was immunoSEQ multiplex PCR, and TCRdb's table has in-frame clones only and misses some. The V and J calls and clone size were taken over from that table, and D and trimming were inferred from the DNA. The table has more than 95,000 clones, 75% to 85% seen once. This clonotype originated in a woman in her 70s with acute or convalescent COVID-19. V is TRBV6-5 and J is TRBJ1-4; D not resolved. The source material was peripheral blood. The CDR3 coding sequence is TGTGCCAGCACCCCGACACGTACTAATGAAAAACTGTTTTTT. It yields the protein CASTPTRTNEKLFF.